The entry below gives a single T cell receptor (beta chain) sequence along with its context. The antigen is not known. The data originate from a study of shared clonotypes between healthy human individuals. General study findings and limits: Shared across a few donors were around 5% of the naive CD4 clonotypes. Sampling involved blood alone; tissue repertoires likely differ.

Germline V gene data show CDR1 as MNHEY and CDR2 as SMNVEV (reference sequence). The CDR3 runs 16 residues. Deletions cut 3 bases from V and 3 bases from J, with 17 bases between. In the naive CD8 group, cells lacked CD45RO and were positively selected for CCR7, so terminally differentiated effector memory CD45RA+ cells were left out. Clones were read by immunoSEQ multiplex PCR, and TCRdb kept only the in-frame ones, dropping some. Found here are around 2,000,000 clones, approximately 94% of them singletons; the top ten hold 1.2%. The material sequenced was naive CD8+ T cells sorted from blood. The receptor was derived from a man younger than 30 in good health. The chain links TRBV27 to TRBJ2-5; D may be TRBD1 or TRBD2 (6 bases each). CDR3 DNA: TGTGCCAGCAGTTTCGCCCCGGGGGCTAACAAAGAGACCCAGTACTTC. As protein: CASSFAPGANKETQYF.